A single sample gave rise to the 21 T cell receptor beta chains below, sequenced in a study of HIV-infected children after antiretroviral therapy interruption. Unique molecular identifiers were included in an RNA-based 3' RACE TCR library. MiXCR, applied by TCRdb to the 3' RACE reads, yields one record per CDR3 protein. The sample lists approximately 89,000 distinct CDR3 sequences, 6.9% occurring once. Stated treatment: PENTA 11 planned treatment interruption arm or continuous ART arm. Source: CD45RA+ CD4+ T cells from PBMCs, pooled from several time points, taken from a donor given antiretroviral therapy, either interrupted or continuous. Noted subset: naive CD4+ CD45RA+ CD45RO- T cells. The receptors were gathered from a pool of human donors with HIV.

This clonotype was seen only a few times. The chain is built from TRBV6-6 and TRBJ2-7; D is uncertain. V was trimmed by 6 bases and J by 3 bases, leaving 24 bases between them. The CDR3 runs to 17 residues. Germline V lookup: CDR1 MNHNY, CDR2 SVGAGI (reference sequence). In nucleotides, the CDR3 is TGTGCCAGCAGCCCATATTTAATTGGGCACAGAATCTACGAGCAGTACTTC. This sequence encodes CASSPYLIGHRIYEQYF.

The CDR3 coding sequence is TGCGCCAGCAGCCTTGGACAGGGGATAGGGGCGGGAACTGAAGCTTTCTTT. It codes for CASSLGQGIGAGTEAFF. V gene TRBV4-1 combines with J gene TRBJ1-1; TRBD1 matches at 9 bases. J lost 5 bases, V lost 4 bases, and 14 bases had no gene match. Germline V lookup: CDR1 MGHRA, CDR2 YSYEKL. The CDR3 runs to 17 residues.

In its sample, this clonotype was seen many times. V gene TRBV12-3 or TRBV12-4 combines with J gene TRBJ1-1; no clear D. This CDR3 contains 12 residues. The germline V and J ends were trimmed by 4 bases and 10 bases, with 13 bases remaining between them. CDR3 region: CASSSLRSLAFF. The CDR3 DNA reads TGTGCCAGCAGTTCCTTGAGATCACTAGCTTTCTTT.

The count of this clonotype is one. The V and J genes are TRBV20-1 and TRBJ1-5; D is ambiguous. The CDR3 is 16 residues long. The germline CDR1 and CDR2 sequences are DFQATT and SNEGSKA (reference sequence). V lost 0 bases, J lost 0 bases, and 12 bases lay in between. The CDR3 DNA is TGCAGTGCTAGAGAAAAAACGTGGTATAGCAATCAGCCCCAGCATTTT. This translates into CSAREKTWYSNQPQHF.

This clonotype was seen only a few times. The V and J genes are TRBV12-3 or TRBV12-4 and TRBJ1-1, with D unclear. There are 12 residues in the CDR3. Trimming pared 3 bases from V and 6 bases from J, leaving 8 bases between. CDR3 nucleotide sequence: TGTGCCAGCAGTTTTGTCCGGGCTGAAGCTTTCTTT. Amino acid sequence: CASSFVRAEAFF.

This clonotype was detected ten times or more. The chain employs TRBV21-1 and TRBJ2-5; TRBD1 was called by the table and not checked on the DNA. TRBV21-1 is listed as a pseudogene. The length of the CDR3 is 13 residues. The CDR3 region is CASSHRGQETQYF. CDR3 DNA: TGTGCCAGCAGCCACAGGGGCCAAGAGACCCAGTACTTC.

This clonotype has more than one count but fewer than ten. The chain joins TRBV7-2 to TRBJ2-7; D gene uncertain. CDR3 length: 13 amino acids. Trimming shortened V by 5 bases and J by 4 bases, and 12 bases separated the two germline ends. Germline assignment: CDR1 SGHTA and CDR2 FQGNSA. The CDR3 protein is CASSGIAKYEQYF. In nucleotides, the CDR3 is TGTGCCAGCAGCGGTATAGCCAAATACGAGCAGTACTTC. Based on the CDR3 plus reference TRBV7-2 and TRBJ2-7, the full variable domain is GAGVSQSPSNKVTEKGKDVELRCDPISGHTALYWYRQSLGQGLEFLIYFQGNSAPDKSGLPSDRFSAERTGGSVSTLTIQRTQQEDSAVYLCASSGIAKYEQYFGPGTRLTVT.

In its sample, this clonotype was seen many times. This rearrangement joins TRBV10-1 to TRBJ2-1; 8 nucleotides agree with TRBD1. Germline lookup yields CDR1 WNHNN and CDR2 SYGVQD (reference sequence). V trimming: 4 bases; J trimming: 7 bases; junction bases outside the gene matches: 6. The CDR3 length is 14 residues. The DNA of the CDR3 is TGCGCCAGCAGTGCAGGGGGCGTCAGGAATGAGCAGTTCTTC. As protein: CASSAGGVRNEQFF.

In its sample, this clonotype was seen many times. CDR3 sequence (DNA): TGTGCCAGCAGTGAAGAGGGACTGTTGCTCTATGGCTACACCTTC. Amino acid sequence: CASSEEGLLLYGYTF. The gene calls are TRBV2 and TRBJ1-2, with D possibly matching TRBD1 (5 bases). The CDR3 length is 15 residues. V was trimmed by 1 base and J by 4 bases, leaving 13 bases between them. Germline lookup yields CDR1 SNHLY and CDR2 FYNNEI.

This clonotype has ten or more counts. The chain uses TRBV7-2 and TRBJ1-1; D is unclear. Trimming removed 5 bases from V and 3 bases from J, with 10 bases in between. Germline V CDR1 and CDR2: SGHTA, FQGNSA. The CDR3 loop spans 13 amino acids. CDR3 nucleotides: TGTGCCAGCAGCCTGATGACGTACACTGAAGCTTTCTTT. Translation: CASSLMTYTEAFF.

The chain uses TRBV7-9 and TRBJ1-2; tentative D call: TRBD1 (6 bases). CDR3 size: 14 residues. Germline V lookup: CDR1 SEHNR, CDR2 FQNEAQ (reference sequence). The V end was cut by 3 bases, the J end by 7 bases, with 15 bases between. CDR3 region: CASSFSQQGGGYTF. CDR3 DNA: TGTGCCAGCAGCTTTTCTCAACAGGGTGGTGGCTACACCTTC.

This clonotype was picked up many times. The J gene is TRBJ1-3, the V gene TRBV12-3 or TRBV12-4; D gene uncertain. V lost 7 bases to trimming and J lost 0 bases, with 13 bases between them. The CDR3 has 15 residues. CDR3 in DNA: TGTGCCAGCACCCCCCGCGCGAGCTCTGGAAACACCATATATTTT. It codes for CASTPRASSGNTIYF.

In its sample, this clonotype was seen many times. The V gene is TRBV6-1, the J gene TRBJ1-6, with a tentative D call TRBD1 (5 bases). V shed 7 bases and J shed 7 bases, with 14 bases lying between them. Germline V gene lookup returns CDR1 MNHNS and CDR2 SASEGT. CDR3 size: 14 residues. This chain's CDR3 is CASTKVGGNSPLHF. DNA for the CDR3: TGTGCCAGCACCAAAGTGGGGGGGAATTCACCCCTCCACTTT.

This clonotype occurred many times. The chain links TRBV7-2 to TRBJ2-2, with 12 bases matching TRBD2. This CDR3 comprises 16 residues. Germline V gene sequence: CDR1 SGHTA, CDR2 FQGNSA. The V segment lost 2 bases and the J segment 7 bases; nucleotides outside the gene matches: 5. The CDR3 DNA sequence: TGTGCCAGCAGCTTACTAGCGGGGGGGCATAGCGGGGAGCTGTTTTTT. Encoded protein: CASSLLAGGHSGELFF.

Turning to this clonotype: The junction differs from germline at one of its ends, possibly a read error. The chain has TRBV12-5 and TRBJ2-5; TRBD1 matches at 7 bases. The CDR3 has 13 residues. CDR1 and CDR2 (germline): LGHNT, FRNRAP. CDR3 region: CASSDRDQDTQYF. The CDR3, as DNA: TGTGCCAGCAGCGACAGGGATCAAGACACCCAGTACTTT.

Many counts were recorded for this clonotype. This chain uses TRBV27 with TRBJ2-3; 12 bases fit TRBD2. There are 16 residues in the CDR3. V was pared by 5 bases and J by 8 bases, with 11 bases of the junction left unmatched. Looked up from germline, CDR1 is MNHEY and CDR2 is SMNVEV (reference sequence). The CDR3 bases are TGTGCCAGCAGTCCGACCGGACTAGCGGGACTGGGTACGCAGTATTTT. It specifies CASSPTGLAGLGTQYF.

This clonotype was observed a few times. This may come from a read error, since a much larger clone is one base off. V usage is TRBV29-1 and J usage is TRBJ1-1; no firm D call. CDR3 length: 14 residues. Looked up from germline, CDR1 is SQVTM and CDR2 is ANQGSEA. Trimming stripped 3 bases from V and 1 base from J, with 12 bases between. CDR3 sequence (DNA): TGCAGCGTTGATTGGGCGGTACGGAACACTGAAGCTTTCTTT. It yields the protein CSVDWAVRNTEAFF.

The chain uses TRBV19 and TRBJ1-1, with TRBD1 matching 7 bases. The CDR3 length is 14 residues. The V and J ends lost 8 bases and 1 base, in that order; junction bases with no gene match: 7. Germline values: CDR1 LNHDA, CDR2 SQIVND (reference sequence). The CDR3 DNA is TGTGCCAGTTTTCCAGGGGGTAAGAACACTGAAGCTTTCTTT. Translated: CASFPGGKNTEAFF.

This clonotype was seen repeatedly, ten times or more. CDR3 nucleotide sequence: TGTGCCAGCAGTCCCGAGCGGGAGGAGTCCTACAATGAGCAGTTCTTC. This encodes CASSPEREESYNEQFF. V gene TRBV28 combines with J gene TRBJ2-1, with TRBD2 matching 9 bases. V dropped 5 bases and J dropped 1; count of bases not matched to a gene: 6. CDR1 is MDHEN, CDR2 SYDVKM, per germline. The CDR3 extends over 16 amino acids.

The sample holds many counts of this clonotype. The chain uses TRBV4-1 and TRBJ2-7; D gene uncertain. Looked up from germline, CDR1 is MGHRA and CDR2 is YSYEKL. This CDR3 is built from 15 residues. Trimming left V 1 base short and J 0 bases short, with 10 bases between. In DNA form, the CDR3 reads TGCGCCAGCAGCCAAGTAGATTCGAGCTCCTACGAGCAGTACTTC. Its translation: CASSQVDSSSYEQYF.

This chain uses TRBV14 with TRBJ1-2, with no clear D. V lost 3 bases and J 2 bases, leaving 4 bases between the germline ends. The CDR3 runs 12 residues. Germline CDR1 reads SGHDN; CDR2 reads FVKESK. Here the CDR3 reads CASSHKNYGYTF. DNA for the CDR3: TGTGCCAGCAGCCACAAGAACTATGGCTACACCTTC.